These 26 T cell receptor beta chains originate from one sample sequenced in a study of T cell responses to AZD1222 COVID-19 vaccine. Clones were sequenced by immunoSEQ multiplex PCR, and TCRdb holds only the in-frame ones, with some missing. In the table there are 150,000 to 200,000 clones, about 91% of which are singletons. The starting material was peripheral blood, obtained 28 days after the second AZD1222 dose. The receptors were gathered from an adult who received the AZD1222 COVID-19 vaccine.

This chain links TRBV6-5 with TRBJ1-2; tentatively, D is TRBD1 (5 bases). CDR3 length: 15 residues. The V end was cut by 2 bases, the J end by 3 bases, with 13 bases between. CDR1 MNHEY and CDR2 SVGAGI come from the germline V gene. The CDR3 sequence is CASSYTLTQDYGYTF. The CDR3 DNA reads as TGTGCCAGCAGTTACACCCTCACACAGGACTATGGCTACACCTTC.

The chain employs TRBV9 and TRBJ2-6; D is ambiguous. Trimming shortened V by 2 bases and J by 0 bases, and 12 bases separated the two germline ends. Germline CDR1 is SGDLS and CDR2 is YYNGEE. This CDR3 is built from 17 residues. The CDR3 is CASSVRQSSSGANVLTF. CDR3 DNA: TGTGCCAGCAGCGTTAGACAATCGAGCTCTGGGGCCAACGTCCTGACTTTC.

Written as DNA, the CDR3 is TGCGCCAGCAGTCGGGACAGCACTGAAGCTTTCTTT. Translated, it gives CASSRDSTEAFF. The chain is built from TRBV4-1 and TRBJ1-1; TRBD1 agrees at 7 bases. This CDR3 contains 12 residues. V lost 6 bases to trimming and J lost 4 bases; unmatched junction nucleotides: 2. Germline CDR1 is MGHRA and CDR2 is YSYEKL.

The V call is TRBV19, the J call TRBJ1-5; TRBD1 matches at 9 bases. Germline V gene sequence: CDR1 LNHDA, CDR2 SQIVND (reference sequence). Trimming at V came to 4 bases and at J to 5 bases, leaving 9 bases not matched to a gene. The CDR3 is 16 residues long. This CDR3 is CASSNDRDRAYQPQHF. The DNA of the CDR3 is TGTGCCAGTAGTAATGACCGGGACAGGGCCTATCAGCCCCAGCATTTT.

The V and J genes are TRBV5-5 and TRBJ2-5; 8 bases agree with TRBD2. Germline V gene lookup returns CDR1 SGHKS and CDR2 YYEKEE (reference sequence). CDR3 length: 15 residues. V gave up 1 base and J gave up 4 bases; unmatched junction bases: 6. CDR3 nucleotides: TGTGCCAGCAGCTTGCGACTAGCGACTAGAGAGACCCAGTACTTC. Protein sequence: CASSLRLATRETQYF.

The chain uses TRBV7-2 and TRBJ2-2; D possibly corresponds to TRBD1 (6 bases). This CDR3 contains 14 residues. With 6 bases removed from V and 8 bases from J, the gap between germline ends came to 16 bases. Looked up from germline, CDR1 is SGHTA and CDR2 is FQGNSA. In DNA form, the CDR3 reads TGTGCCAGCAGTCCCGGACAGCCGAGGGGGGAGCTGTTTTTT. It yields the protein CASSPGQPRGELFF. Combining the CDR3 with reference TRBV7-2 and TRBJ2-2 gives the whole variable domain GAGVSQSPSNKVTEKGKDVELRCDPISGHTALYWYRQSLGQGLEFLIYFQGNSAPDKSGLPSDRFSAERTGGSVSTLTIQRTQQEDSAVYLCASSPGQPRGELFFGEGSRLTVL.

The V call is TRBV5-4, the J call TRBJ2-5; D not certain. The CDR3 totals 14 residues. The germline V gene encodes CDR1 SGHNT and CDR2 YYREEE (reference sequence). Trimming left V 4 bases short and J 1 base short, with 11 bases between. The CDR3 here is CASSQPETQETQYF. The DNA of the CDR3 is TGTGCCAGCAGCCAGCCCGAAACCCAAGAGACCCAGTACTTC.

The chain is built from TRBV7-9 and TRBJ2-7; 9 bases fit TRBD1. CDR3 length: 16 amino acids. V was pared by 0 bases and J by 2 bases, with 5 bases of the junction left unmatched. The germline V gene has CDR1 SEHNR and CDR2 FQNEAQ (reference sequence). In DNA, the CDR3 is TGTGCCAGCAGCTTAGCGCGGGGACAGGGAACCTACGAGCAGTACTTC. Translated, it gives CASSLARGQGTYEQYF.

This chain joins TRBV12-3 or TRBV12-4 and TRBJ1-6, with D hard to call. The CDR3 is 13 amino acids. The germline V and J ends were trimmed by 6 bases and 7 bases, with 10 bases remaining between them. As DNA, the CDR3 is TGTGCCAGCAGGGGCTCTGCAAATTCACCCCTCCACTTT. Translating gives CASRGSANSPLHF.

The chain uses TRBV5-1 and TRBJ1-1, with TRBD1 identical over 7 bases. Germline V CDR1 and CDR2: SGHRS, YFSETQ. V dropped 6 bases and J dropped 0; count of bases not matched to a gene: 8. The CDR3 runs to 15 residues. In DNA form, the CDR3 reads TGCGCCAGCAACCGACAGGGTGGGATGAACACTGAAGCTTTCTTT. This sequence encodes CASNRQGGMNTEAFF.

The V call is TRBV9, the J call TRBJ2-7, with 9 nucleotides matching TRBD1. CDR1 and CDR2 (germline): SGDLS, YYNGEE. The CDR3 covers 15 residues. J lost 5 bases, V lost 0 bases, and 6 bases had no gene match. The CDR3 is CASSVVGDRVHEQYF. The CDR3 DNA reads TGTGCCAGCAGCGTAGTTGGGGACAGGGTCCACGAGCAGTACTTC.

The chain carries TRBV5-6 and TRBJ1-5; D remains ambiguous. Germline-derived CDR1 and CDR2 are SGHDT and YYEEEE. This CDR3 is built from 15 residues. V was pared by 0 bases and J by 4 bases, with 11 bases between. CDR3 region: CASSLGVTANQPQHF. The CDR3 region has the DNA TGTGCCAGCAGCTTGGGCGTTACGGCAAATCAGCCCCAGCATTTT.

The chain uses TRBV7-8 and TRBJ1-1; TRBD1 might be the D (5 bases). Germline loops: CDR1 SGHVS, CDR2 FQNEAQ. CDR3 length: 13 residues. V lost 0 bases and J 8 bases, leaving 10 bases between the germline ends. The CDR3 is CASSLAGGVEAFF. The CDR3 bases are TGTGCCAGCAGCTTAGCGGGGGGAGTAGAAGCTTTCTTT.

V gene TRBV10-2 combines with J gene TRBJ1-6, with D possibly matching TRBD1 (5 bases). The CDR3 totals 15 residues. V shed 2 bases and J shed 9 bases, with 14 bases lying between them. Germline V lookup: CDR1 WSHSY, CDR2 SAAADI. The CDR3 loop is CASSEPGAISSPLHF. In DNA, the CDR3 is TGCGCCAGCAGTGAGCCCGGGGCTATAAGTTCACCCCTCCACTTT.

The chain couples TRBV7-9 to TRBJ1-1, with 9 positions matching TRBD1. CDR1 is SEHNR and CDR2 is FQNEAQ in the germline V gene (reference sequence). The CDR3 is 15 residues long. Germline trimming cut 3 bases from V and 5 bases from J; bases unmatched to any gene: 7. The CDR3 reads CASSLLAGTGTEAFF. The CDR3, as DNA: TGTGCCAGCAGCTTGCTCGCCGGGACAGGGACTGAAGCTTTCTTT.

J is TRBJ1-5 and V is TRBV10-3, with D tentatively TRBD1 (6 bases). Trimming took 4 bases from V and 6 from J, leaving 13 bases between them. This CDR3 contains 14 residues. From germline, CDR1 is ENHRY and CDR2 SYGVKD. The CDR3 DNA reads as TGTGCCATCAGTGGGGGCCAGGGGATTCAGCCCCAGCATTTT. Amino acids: CAISGGQGIQPQHF.

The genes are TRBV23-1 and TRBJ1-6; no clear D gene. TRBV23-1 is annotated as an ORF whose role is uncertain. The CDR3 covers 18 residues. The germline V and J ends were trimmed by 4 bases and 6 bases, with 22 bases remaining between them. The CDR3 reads CASSPRGGVPFTNSPLHF. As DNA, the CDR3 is TGCGCCAGCAGTCCCCGAGGTGGTGTGCCCTTTACTAATTCACCCCTCCACTTT.

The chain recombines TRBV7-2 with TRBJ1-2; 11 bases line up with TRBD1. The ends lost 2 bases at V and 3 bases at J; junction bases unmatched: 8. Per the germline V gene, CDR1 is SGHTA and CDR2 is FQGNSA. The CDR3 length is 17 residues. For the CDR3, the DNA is TGTGCCAGCAGCTTACCCGGACAGGGGGCGGTTGACTATGGCTACACCTTC. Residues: CASSLPGQGAVDYGYTF.

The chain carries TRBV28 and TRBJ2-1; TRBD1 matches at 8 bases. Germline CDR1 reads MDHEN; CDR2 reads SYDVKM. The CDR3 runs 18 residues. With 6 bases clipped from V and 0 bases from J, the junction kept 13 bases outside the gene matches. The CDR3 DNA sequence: TGTGCCAGCAGCCCTCATACGGGGACAGGAGTCTCCTACAATGAGCAGTTCTTC. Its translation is CASSPHTGTGVSYNEQFF.

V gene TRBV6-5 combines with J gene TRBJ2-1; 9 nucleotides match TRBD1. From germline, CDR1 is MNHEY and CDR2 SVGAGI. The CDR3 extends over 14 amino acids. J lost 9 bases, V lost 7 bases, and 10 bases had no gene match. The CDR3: CASNSGTGSLEQFF. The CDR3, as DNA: TGTGCCAGCAACTCCGGGACAGGGTCCCTTGAGCAGTTCTTC.

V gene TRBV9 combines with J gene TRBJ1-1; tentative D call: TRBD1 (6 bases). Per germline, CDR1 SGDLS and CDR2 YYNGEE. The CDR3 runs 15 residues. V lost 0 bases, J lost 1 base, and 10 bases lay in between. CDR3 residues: CASSVVRGPNTEAFF. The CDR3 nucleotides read TGTGCCAGCAGCGTAGTACGGGGGCCGAACACTGAAGCTTTCTTT.

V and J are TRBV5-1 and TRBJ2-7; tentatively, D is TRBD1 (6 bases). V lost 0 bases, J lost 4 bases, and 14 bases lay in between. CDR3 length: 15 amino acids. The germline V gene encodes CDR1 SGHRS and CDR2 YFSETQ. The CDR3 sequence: CASSLAARGLYEQYF. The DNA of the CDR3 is TGCGCCAGCAGCTTGGCCGCCAGGGGCCTTTACGAGCAGTACTTC.

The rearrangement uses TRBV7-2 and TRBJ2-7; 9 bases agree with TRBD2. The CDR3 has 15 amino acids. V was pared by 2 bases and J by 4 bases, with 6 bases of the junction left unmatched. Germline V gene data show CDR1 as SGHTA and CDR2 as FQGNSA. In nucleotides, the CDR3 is TGTGCCAGCAGCTTAAGCCTAGCGGGGTTATACGAGCAGTACTTC. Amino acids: CASSLSLAGLYEQYF. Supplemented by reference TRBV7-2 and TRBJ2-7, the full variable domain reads GAGVSQSPSNKVTEKGKDVELRCDPISGHTALYWYRQSLGQGLEFLIYFQGNSAPDKSGLPSDRFSAERTGGSVSTLTIQRTQQEDSAVYLCASSLSLAGLYEQYFGPGTRLTVT.

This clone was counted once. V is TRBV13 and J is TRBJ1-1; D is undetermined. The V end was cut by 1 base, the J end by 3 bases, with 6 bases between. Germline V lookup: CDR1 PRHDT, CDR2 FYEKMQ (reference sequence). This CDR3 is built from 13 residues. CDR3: CASSLDRDTEAFF. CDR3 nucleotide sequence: TGTGCCAGCAGCTTAGATCGGGACACTGAAGCTTTCTTT.

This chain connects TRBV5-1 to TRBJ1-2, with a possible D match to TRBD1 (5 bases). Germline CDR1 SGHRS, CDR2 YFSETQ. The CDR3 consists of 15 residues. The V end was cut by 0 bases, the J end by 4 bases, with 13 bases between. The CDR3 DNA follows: TGCGCCAGCAGCTTGGATTCGGGGGGAGGCTATGGCTACACCTTC. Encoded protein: CASSLDSGGGYGYTF.

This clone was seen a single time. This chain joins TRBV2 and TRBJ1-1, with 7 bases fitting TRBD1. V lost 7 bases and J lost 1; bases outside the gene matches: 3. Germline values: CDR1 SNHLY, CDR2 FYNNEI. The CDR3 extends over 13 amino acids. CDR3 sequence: CASNDRANTEAFF. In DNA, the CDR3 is TGTGCCAGCAACGACAGGGCGAACACTGAAGCTTTCTTT.